Shown below are 14 T cell receptor beta chains from a single sample sequenced in a study of cytomegalovirus exposure and HLA in healthy donors. The PCR contained 60 Vbeta and 13 Jbeta primers. Assay used: immunoSEQ multiplex PCR; TCRdb lists only in-frame clones, some missing. This table holds roughly 120,000 clones, roughly 80% found once. Sample: PBMCs. These receptors originate from a male donor in good health and CMV-seronegative.

The chain combines TRBV9 with TRBJ2-2; TRBD2 might be the D (6 bases). CDR3 length: 13 residues. Trimming left V 3 bases short and J 6 bases short, with 9 bases between. Germline loops: CDR1 SGDLS, CDR2 YYNGEE. The DNA for the CDR3 is TGTGCCAGCAGCGGGGGGACTCCCGGGGAGCTGTTTTTT. Translating gives CASSGGTPGELFF.

This chain uses TRBV6-5 with TRBJ2-2, with TRBD1 as a possible D gene (6 bases). Trimming removed 6 bases from V and 6 bases from J, with 8 bases in between. The CDR3 is made up of 12 amino acids. Germline V gene sequence: CDR1 MNHEY, CDR2 SVGAGI. Here the CDR3 DNA reads TGTGCCAGCAGAAGGGGGTCCGGGGAGCTGTTTTTT. It codes for CASRRGSGELFF.

This clone has a single count. The DNA of the CDR3 is TGTGCCAGCTCACCAGGTTTGCTAGCGGGAGGTGAAGAGACCCAGTACTTC. Amino acids: CASSPGLLAGGEETQYF. The chain employs TRBV18 and TRBJ2-5; 11 bases are a match to TRBD2. The germline gives CDR1 KGHSH, CDR2 LQKENI. The CDR3 has 17 residues. Trimming removed 2 bases from V and 3 bases from J; junction bases left unmatched: 8.

The rearrangement uses TRBV7-2 and TRBJ1-1; unclear D gene. This CDR3 comprises 14 residues. V lost 2 bases, J lost 1 base, and 8 bases lay in between. Per the germline V gene, CDR1 is SGHTA and CDR2 is FQGNSA. CDR3 loop: CASSLSGKNTEAFF. For the CDR3, the DNA is TGTGCCAGCAGCTTATCTGGCAAGAACACTGAAGCTTTCTTT.

This clone occurred a few times. V gene TRBV27 combines with J gene TRBJ2-7; 15 positions match TRBD2. J lost 6 bases, V lost 6 bases, and 6 bases had no gene match. CDR3 length: 15 amino acids. Germline V gene lookup returns CDR1 MNHEY and CDR2 SMNVEV (reference sequence). CDR3 sequence reads: CASRPGLAGGGEQYF. In nucleotides, the CDR3 is TGTGCCAGCAGACCGGGACTAGCGGGGGGAGGCGAGCAGTACTTC.

The V call is TRBV30, the J call TRBJ1-2; D is possibly TRBD1 (5 bases). CDR1 GTSNPN and CDR2 SVGIG come from the germline V gene (reference sequence). V lost 4 bases to trimming and J lost 6 bases, with 15 bases between them. This CDR3 comprises 13 residues. The CDR3 sequence is CAWTRRSGDGYTF. CDR3 DNA sequence: TGTGCCTGGACACGCCGATCGGGGGATGGCTACACCTTC.

The chain couples TRBV30 to TRBJ2-7; TRBD1 aligns across 7 bases. J lost 3 bases, V lost 5 bases, and 7 bases had no gene match. The CDR3 has 13 amino acids. Germline CDR1 GTSNPN, CDR2 SVGIG (reference sequence). The CDR3 sequence is CAWARDRNYEQYF. As DNA, the CDR3 is TGTGCCTGGGCCCGGGACAGAAACTACGAGCAGTACTTC.

This clone appeared once. V is TRBV7-2 and J is TRBJ2-7; 8 nucleotides align to TRBD1. J lost 0 bases, V lost 5 bases, and 6 bases had no gene match. This CDR3 contains 15 residues. Germline CDR1 SGHTA, CDR2 FQGNSA. Here the CDR3 DNA reads TGTGCCAGCAGCAAGGGACAGGTACCCTCCTACGAGCAGTACTTC. Translating it yields CASSKGQVPSYEQYF.

This rearrangement joins TRBV9 to TRBJ2-5; 7 bases align to TRBD2. J lost 5 bases, V lost 3 bases, and 10 bases had no gene match. The CDR3 consists of 15 residues. Germline V gene sequence: CDR1 SGDLS, CDR2 YYNGEE. CDR3: CASSGSGLRRETQYF. CDR3 nucleotides: TGTGCCAGCAGCGGATCGGGACTAAGAAGGGAGACCCAGTACTTC.

This chain links TRBV27 with TRBJ1-2, with TRBD1 matching 8 bases. Per the germline V gene, CDR1 is MNHEY and CDR2 is SMNVEV (reference sequence). Trimming removed 3 bases from V and 2 bases from J; junction bases left unmatched: 5. The length of the CDR3 is 15 residues. This CDR3 reads CASSFAGQGNYGYTF. The CDR3 nucleotides are TGTGCCAGCAGTTTTGCCGGACAGGGAAACTATGGCTACACCTTC.

The genes are TRBV19 and TRBJ2-7, with D maybe TRBD1 (6 bases). With 5 bases removed from V and 7 bases from J, the gap between germline ends came to 15 bases. The length of the CDR3 is 13 residues. Per germline, CDR1 LNHDA and CDR2 SQIVND (reference sequence). CDR3 nucleotides: TGTGCCAGTAGTGCAACTCATACAGGGGAGCAGTACTTC. Protein product: CASSATHTGEQYF.

The genes are TRBV19 and TRBJ2-7, with a tentative D call TRBD2 (6 bases). The CDR3 is made up of 17 amino acids. Trimming stripped 5 bases from V and 6 bases from J, with 26 bases between. Germline V lookup: CDR1 LNHDA, CDR2 SQIVND (reference sequence). The CDR3 loop is CASSVAPPGGARGEQYF. CDR3 in DNA: TGTGCCAGTAGTGTGGCCCCTCCTGGCGGGGCGAGGGGCGAGCAGTACTTC.

This sequence joins TRBV7-9 and TRBJ1-2; 8 positions match TRBD1. CDR1 is SEHNR, CDR2 FQNEAQ, per germline (reference sequence). CDR3 length equals 14 residues. V lost 5 bases to trimming and J lost 6 bases; unmatched junction nucleotides: 8. Written as DNA, the CDR3 is TGTGCCAGCAGCAACCCAGGGGGCGCCGATGGCTACACCTTC. It yields the protein CASSNPGGADGYTF.

A word on this clone: Mismatch with germline at one junction end may stem from a read error. The chain recombines TRBV5-8 with TRBJ2-5; a weak D match, TRBD1 (5 bases). The CDR3 extends over 12 amino acids. Germline CDR1 and CDR2: SGHTS and YDEGEE. CDR3 bases: TGTGCCAGACCGGGCCTAGGGGCCGAAAAAGACTTC. Encoded protein: CARPGLGAEKDF.